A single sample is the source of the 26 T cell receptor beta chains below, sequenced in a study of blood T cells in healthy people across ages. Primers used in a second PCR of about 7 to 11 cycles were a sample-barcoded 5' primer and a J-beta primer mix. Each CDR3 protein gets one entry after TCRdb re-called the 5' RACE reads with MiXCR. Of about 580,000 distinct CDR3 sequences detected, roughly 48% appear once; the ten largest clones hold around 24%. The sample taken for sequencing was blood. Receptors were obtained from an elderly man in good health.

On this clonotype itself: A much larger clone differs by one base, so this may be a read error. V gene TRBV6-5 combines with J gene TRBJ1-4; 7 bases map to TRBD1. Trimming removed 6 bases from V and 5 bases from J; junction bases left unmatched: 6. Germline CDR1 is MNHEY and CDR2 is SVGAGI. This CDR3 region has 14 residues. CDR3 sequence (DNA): TGTGCCAGCAGGTGGACAGGCGTGAATGAAAAACTGTTTTTT. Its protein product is CASRWTGVNEKLFF.

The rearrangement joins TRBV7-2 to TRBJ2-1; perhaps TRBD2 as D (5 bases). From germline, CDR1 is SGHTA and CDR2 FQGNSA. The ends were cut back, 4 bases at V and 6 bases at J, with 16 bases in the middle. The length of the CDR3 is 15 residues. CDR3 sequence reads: CASSSEGASFNEQFF. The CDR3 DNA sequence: TGTGCCAGCAGCTCAGAGGGAGCTAGCTTCAATGAGCAGTTCTTC.

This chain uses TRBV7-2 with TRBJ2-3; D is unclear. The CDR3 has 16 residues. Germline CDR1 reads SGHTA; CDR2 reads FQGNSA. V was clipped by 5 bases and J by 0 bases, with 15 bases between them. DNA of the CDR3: TGTGCCAGCAGCCTCATCGCTCCAATCAGCACAGATACGCAGTATTTT. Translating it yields CASSLIAPISTDTQYF.

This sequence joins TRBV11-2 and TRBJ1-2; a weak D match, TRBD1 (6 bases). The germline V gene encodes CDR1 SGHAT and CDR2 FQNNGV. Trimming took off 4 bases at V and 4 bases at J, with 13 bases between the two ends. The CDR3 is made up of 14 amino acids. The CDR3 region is CASSSSGGPYGYTF. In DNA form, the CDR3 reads TGTGCCAGCAGCTCCTCGGGGGGCCCCTATGGCTACACCTTC.

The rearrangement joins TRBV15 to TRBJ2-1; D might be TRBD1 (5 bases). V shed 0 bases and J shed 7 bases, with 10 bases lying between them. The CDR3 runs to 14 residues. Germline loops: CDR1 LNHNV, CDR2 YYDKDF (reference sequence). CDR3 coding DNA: TGTGCCACCAGCAGAGATGGTAAGGGGAATGAGCAGTTCTTC. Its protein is CATSRDGKGNEQFF. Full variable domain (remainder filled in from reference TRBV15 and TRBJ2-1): DAMVIQNPRYQVTQFGKPVTLSCSQTLNHNVMYWYQQKSSQAPKLLFHYYDKDFNNEADTPDNFQSRRPNTSFCFLDIRSPGLGDTAMYLCATSRDGKGNEQFFGPGTRLTVL.

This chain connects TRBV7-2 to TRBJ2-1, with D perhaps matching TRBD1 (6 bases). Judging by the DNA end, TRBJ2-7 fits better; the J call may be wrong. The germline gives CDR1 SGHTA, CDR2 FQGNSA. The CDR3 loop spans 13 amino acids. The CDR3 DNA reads TGTGCCAGTACAGGGAGCTCCTACAATGAGCAGTACTTC. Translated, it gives CASTGSSYNEQYF.

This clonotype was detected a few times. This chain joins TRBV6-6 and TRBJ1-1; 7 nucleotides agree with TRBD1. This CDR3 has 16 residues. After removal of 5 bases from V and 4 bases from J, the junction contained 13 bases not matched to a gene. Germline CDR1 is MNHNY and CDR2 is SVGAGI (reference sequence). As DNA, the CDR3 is TGTGCCAGCAGTGGGGGGACAGCAGATACAGCCACTGAAGCTTTCTTT. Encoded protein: CASSGGTADTATEAFF.

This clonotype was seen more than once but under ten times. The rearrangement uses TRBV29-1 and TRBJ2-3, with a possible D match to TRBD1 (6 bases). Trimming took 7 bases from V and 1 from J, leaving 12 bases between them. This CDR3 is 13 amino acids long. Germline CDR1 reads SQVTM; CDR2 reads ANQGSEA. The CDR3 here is CSGSRGGTDTQYF. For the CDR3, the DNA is TGCAGCGGATCCAGGGGCGGCACAGATACGCAGTATTTT.

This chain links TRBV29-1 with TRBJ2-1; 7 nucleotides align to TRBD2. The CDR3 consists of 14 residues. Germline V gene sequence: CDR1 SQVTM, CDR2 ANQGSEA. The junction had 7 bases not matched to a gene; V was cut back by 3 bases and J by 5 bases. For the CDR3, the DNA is TGCAGCGTTGATATGACTAGCACAAACAATGAGCAGTTCTTC. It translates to CSVDMTSTNNEQFF.

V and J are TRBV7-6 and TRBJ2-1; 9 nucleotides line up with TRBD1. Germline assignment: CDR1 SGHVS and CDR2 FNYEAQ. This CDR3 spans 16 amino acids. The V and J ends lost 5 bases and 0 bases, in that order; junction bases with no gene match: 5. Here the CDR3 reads CASSLRTGASYNEQFF. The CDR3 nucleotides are TGTGCCAGCAGCCTACGGACAGGGGCCTCCTACAATGAGCAGTTCTTC.

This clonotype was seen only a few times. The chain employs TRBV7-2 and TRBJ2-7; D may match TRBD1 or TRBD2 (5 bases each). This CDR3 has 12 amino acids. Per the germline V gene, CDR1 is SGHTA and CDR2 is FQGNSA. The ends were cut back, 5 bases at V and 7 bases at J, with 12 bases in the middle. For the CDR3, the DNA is TGTGCCAGCAGCCACGGGGCTGGAGAGCAGTACTTC. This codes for CASSHGAGEQYF.

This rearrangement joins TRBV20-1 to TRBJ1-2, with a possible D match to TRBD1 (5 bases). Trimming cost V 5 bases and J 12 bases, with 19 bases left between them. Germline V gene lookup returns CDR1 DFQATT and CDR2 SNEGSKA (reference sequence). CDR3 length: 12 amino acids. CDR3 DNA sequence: TGCAGTGCTTCAGCGTCGTCAGGGTGGGACACCTTC. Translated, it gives CSASASSGWDTF.

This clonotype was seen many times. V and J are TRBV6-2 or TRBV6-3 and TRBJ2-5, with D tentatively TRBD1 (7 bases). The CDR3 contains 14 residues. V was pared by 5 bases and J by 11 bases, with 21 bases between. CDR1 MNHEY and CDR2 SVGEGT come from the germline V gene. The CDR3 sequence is CASSETGTPGEQYF. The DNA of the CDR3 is TGTGCCAGCAGTGAGACAGGGACCCCGGGGGAGCAGTACTTC.

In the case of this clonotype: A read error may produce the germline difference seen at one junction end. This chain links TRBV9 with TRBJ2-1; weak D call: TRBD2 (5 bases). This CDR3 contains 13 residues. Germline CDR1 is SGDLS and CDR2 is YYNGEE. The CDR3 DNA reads TGTGCCTGCAGCTCGGGAACGCCCAATGAGCAGTTCTTC. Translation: CACSSGTPNEQFF.

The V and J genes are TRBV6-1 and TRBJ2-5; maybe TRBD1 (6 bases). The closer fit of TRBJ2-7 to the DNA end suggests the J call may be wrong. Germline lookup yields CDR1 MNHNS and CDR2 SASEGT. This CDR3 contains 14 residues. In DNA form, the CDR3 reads TGTGCCAGCAGACAGGGTCAGGATACCTACGAGCAGTACTTC. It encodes CASRQGQDTYEQYF.

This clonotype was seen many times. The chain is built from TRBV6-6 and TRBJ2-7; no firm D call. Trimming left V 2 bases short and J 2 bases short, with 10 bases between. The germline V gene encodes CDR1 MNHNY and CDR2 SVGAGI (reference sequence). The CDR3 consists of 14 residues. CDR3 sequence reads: CASSYAAAAYEQYF. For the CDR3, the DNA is TGTGCCAGCAGTTACGCGGCAGCAGCCTACGAGCAGTACTTC.

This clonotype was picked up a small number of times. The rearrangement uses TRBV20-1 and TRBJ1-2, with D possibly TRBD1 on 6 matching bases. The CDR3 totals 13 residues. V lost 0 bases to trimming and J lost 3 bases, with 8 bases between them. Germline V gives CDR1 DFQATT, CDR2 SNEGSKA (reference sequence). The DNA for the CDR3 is TGCAGTGCTAGAGATTACAGGGACTATGGCTACACCTTC. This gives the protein CSARDYRDYGYTF.

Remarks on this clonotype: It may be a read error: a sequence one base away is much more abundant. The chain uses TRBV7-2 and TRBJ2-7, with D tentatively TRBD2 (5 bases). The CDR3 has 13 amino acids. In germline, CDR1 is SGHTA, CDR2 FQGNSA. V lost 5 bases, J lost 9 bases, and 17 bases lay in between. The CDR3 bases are TGTGCCAGCAGCCCAAGGACTGTTGGCGGGCAGTACTTC. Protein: CASSPRTVGGQYF.

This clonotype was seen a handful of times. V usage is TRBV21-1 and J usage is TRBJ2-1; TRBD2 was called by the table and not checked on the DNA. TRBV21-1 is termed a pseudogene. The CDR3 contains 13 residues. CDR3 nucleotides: TGTGCCAGCAGGCCAGCGGGGTTGGATGAGCAGTTCTTC. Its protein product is CASRPAGLDEQFF.

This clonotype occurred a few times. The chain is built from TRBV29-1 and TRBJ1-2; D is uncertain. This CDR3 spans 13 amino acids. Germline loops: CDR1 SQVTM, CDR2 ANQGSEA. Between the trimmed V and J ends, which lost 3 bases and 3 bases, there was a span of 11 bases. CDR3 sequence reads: CSVDTNRDYGYTF. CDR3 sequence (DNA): TGCAGCGTTGATACAAACCGGGACTATGGCTACACCTTC.

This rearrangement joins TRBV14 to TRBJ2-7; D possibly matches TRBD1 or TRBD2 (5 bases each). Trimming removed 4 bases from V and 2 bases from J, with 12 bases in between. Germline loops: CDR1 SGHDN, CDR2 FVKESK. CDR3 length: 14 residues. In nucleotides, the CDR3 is TGTGCCAGCAGCCGCCAGGTGGGACCCTACGAGCAGTACTTC. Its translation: CASSRQVGPYEQYF.

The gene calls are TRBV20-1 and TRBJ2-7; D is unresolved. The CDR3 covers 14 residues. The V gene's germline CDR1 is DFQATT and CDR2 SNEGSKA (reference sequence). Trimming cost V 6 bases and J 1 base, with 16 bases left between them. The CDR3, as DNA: TGCAGTGCCCCCCGATACTCGCTGTCCTACGAGCAGTACTTC. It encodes CSAPRYSLSYEQYF.

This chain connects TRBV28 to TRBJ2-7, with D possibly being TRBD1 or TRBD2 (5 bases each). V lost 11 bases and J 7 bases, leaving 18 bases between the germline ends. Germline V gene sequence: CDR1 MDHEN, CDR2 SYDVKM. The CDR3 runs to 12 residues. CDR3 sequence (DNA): TGTGCCTCTGGGACGGATTTACGGGAGCAGTACTTC. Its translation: CASGTDLREQYF.

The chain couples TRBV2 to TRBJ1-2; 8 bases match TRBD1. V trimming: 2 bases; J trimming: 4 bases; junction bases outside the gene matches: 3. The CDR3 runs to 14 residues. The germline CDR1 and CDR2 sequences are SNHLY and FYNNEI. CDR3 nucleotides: TGTGCCAGCAGTGAACGGACAGGGAGCTATGGCTACACCTTC. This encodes CASSERTGSYGYTF.

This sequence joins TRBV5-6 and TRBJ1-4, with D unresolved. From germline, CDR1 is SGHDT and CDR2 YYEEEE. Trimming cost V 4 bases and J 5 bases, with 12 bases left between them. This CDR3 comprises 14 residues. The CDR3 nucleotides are TGTGCCAGCAGCCTCAGGAGAAACAATGAAAAACTGTTTTTT. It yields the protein CASSLRRNNEKLFF.

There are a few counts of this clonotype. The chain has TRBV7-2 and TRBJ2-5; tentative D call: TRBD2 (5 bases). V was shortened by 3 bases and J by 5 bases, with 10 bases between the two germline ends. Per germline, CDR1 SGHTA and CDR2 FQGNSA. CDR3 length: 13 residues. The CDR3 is CASSLKRLETQYF. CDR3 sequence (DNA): TGTGCCAGCAGCTTGAAGCGGCTGGAGACCCAGTACTTC.